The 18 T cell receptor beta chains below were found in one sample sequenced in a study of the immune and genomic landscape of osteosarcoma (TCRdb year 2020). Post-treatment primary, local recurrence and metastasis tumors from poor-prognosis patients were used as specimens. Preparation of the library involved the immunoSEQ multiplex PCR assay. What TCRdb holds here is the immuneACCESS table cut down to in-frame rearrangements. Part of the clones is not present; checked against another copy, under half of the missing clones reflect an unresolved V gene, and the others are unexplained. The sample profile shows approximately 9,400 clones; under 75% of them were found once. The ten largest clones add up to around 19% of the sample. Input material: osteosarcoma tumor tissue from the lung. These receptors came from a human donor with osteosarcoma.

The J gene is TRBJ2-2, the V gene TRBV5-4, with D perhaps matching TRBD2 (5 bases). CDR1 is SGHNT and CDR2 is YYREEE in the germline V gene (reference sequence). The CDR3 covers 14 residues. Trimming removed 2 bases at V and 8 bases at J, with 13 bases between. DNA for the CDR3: TGTGCCAGCAGCTTCGCCGGGGATGAAGGGGAGCTGTTTTTT. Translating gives CASSFAGDEGELFF.

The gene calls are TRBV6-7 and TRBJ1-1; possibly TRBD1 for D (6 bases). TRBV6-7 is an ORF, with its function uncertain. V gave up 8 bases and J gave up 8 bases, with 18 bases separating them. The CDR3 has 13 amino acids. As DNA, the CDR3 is TGTGCCAGCGATACCCCCCGGACAGTAGAAGCTTTCTTT. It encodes CASDTPRTVEAFF.

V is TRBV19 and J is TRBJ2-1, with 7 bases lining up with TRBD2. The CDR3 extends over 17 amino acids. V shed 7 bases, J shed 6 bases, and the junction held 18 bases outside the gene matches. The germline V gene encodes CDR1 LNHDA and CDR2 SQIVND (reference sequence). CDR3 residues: CASTPPAGLGHGNEQFF. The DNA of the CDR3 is TGTGCCAGTACTCCCCCCGCCGGACTAGGGCACGGCAATGAGCAGTTCTTC. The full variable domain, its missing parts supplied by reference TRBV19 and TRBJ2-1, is DGGITQSPKYLFRKEGQNVTLSCEQNLNHDAMYWYRQDPGQGLRLIYYSQIVNDFQKGDIAEGYSVSREKKESFPLTVTSAQKNPTAFYLCASTPPAGLGHGNEQFFGPGTRLTVL.

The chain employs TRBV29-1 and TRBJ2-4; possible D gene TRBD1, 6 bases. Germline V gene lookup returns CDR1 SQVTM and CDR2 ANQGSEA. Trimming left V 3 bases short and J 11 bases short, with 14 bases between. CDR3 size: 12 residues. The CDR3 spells CSVETGQTVQYF. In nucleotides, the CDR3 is TGCAGCGTTGAGACAGGCCAAACGGTTCAGTACTTC.

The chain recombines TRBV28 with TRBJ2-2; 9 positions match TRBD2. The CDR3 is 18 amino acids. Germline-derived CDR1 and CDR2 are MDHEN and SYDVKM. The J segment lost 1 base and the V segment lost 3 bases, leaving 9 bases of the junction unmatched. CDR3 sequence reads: CASSLRRDSGGNTGELFF. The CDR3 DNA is TGTGCCAGCAGTTTGCGGCGTGATAGCGGGGGGAACACCGGGGAGCTGTTTTTT.

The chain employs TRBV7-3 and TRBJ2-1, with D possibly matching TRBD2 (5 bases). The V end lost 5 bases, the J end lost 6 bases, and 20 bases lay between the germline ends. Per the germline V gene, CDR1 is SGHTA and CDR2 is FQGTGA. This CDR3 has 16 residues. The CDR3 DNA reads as TGTGCCAGCAGCGTAGGGCCCCCTGCTAGCAGCAATGAGCAGTTCTTC. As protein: CASSVGPPASSNEQFF.

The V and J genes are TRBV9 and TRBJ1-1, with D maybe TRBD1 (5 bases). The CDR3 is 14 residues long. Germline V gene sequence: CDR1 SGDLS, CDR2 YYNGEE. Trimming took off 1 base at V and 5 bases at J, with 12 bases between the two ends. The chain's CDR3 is CASSVIRVWTEAFF. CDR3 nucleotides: TGTGCCAGCAGCGTAATCAGGGTATGGACTGAAGCTTTCTTT.

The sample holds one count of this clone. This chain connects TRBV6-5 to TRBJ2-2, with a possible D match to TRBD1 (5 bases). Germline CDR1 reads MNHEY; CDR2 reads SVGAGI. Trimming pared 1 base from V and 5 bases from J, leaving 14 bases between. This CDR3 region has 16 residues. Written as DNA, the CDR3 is TGTGCCAGCAGTTACTACCAGGGCCCCAGTACCGGGGAGCTGTTTTTT. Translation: CASSYYQGPSTGELFF.

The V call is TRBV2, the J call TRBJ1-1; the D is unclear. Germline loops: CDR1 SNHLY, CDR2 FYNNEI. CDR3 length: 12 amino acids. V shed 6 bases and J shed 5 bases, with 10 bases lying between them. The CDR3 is CASRERETEAFF. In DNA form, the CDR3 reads TGTGCCAGCAGGGAGCGAGAAACTGAAGCTTTCTTT.

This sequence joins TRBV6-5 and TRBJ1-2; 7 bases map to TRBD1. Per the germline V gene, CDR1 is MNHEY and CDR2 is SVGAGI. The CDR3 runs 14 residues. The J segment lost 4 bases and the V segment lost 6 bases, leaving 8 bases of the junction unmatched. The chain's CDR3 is CASSYLRDSYGYTF. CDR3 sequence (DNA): TGTGCCAGCAGCTATCTCAGGGACAGCTATGGCTACACCTTC.

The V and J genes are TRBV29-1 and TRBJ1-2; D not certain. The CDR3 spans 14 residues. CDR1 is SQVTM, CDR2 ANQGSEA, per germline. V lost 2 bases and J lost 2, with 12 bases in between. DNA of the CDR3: TGCAGCGTTGAAATATTTGGGGAGAACTATGGCTACACCTTC. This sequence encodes CSVEIFGENYGYTF.

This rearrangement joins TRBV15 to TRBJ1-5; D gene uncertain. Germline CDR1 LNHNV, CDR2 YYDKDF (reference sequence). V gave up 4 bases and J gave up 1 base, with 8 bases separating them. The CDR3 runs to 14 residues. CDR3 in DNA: TGTGCCACCAGCACATGGGAAAGCAATCAGCCCCAGCATTTT. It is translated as CATSTWESNQPQHF.

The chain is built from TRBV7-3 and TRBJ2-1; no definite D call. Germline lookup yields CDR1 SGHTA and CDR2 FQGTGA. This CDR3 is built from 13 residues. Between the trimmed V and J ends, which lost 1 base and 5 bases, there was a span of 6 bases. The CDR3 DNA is TGTGCCAGCAGCTTAAATTGGGACAATGAGCAGTTCTTC. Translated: CASSLNWDNEQFF.

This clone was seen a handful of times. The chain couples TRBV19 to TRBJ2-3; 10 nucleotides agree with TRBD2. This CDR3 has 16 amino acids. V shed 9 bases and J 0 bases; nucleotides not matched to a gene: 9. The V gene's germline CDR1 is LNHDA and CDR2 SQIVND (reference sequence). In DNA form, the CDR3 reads TGTGCCAGCAAACCCCCACTAGCGGGGAGCACAGATACGCAGTATTTT. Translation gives CASKPPLAGSTDTQYF.

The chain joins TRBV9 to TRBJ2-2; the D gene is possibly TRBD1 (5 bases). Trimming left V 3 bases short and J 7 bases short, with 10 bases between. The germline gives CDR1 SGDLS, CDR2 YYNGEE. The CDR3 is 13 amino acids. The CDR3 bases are TGTGCCAGCAGCGCCGCAGGACACGGGGAGCTGTTTTTT. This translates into CASSAAGHGELFF. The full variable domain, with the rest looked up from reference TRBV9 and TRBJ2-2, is DSGVTQTPKHLITATGQRVTLRCSPRSGDLSVYWYQQSLDQGLQFLIQYYNGEERAKGNILERFSAQQFPDLHSELNLSSLELGDSALYFCASSAAGHGELFFGEGSRLTVL.

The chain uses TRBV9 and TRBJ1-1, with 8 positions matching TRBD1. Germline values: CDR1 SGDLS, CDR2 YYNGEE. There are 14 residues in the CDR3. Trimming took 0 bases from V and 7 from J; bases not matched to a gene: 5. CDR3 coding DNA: TGTGCCAGCAGCGTAGGCGTCGGGACAGGTGAAGCTTTCTTT. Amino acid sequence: CASSVGVGTGEAFF. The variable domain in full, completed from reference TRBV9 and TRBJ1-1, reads DSGVTQTPKHLITATGQRVTLRCSPRSGDLSVYWYQQSLDQGLQFLIQYYNGEERAKGNILERFSAQQFPDLHSELNLSSLELGDSALYFCASSVGVGTGEAFFGQGTRLTVV.

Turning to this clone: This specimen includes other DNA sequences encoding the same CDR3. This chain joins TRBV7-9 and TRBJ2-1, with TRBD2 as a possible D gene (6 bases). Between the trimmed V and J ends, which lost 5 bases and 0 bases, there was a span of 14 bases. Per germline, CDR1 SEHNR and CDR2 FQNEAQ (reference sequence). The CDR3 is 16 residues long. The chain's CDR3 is CASSGYRGSSYNEQFF. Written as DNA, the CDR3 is TGTGCCAGCAGCGGATATCGGGGGAGCTCCTACAATGAGCAGTTCTTC.

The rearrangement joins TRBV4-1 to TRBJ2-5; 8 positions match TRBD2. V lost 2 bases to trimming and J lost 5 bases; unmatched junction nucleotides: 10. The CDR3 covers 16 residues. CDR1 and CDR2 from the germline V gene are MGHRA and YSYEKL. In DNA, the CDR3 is TGCGCCAGCAGCCAACCCTTAGCGGGATCGGGTGAGACCCAGTACTTC. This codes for CASSQPLAGSGETQYF.